This TCR beta chain derives from a study of T cell clonality in common variable immunodeficiency (dated by TCRdb to the mid-2010s). Study-level results and caveats: Although equal DNA input was used, an average of approximately 82,000 unique sequences per sample was obtained for controls, compared with around 30,000 for CVID samples. Differences among patients in the CVID cohort limited the correlations between repertoire features and clinical complications. According to the authors, figuring out what caused the increased clonality in CVID would require sequencing the repertoires of T cell subpopulations. TCRbeta clonality was higher in CVID subjects than in healthy controls (t-test p = 0.018), and the increase was most characteristic of about a third of subjects. CVID TCRbeta sequences reportedly showed fewer deletions and N-nucleotide insertions and lacked highly modified clones with 13 or more V deletions. Fewer TCRbeta clones were shared among CVID subjects than among healthy controls (p < 0.0001).

Standard criteria were used to diagnose CVID, namely serum IgG, IgA and/or IgM reduced below the normal range together with specific antibody deficiency. There were around 45 subjects in the CVID group (29 male and 15 female), ranging in age from about 8 to 70 years, with a mean age of about 40. Most CVID patients and most healthy controls were of Caucasian heritage. Replacement immunoglobulin therapy had been administered to all CVID subjects for at least one year at the time of study participation. At blood collection, none of the CVID subjects was ill or on immunomodulatory or immunosuppressive medication. Heparinized peripheral whole blood samples of about 4.5 to 8 ml were collected from each donor. Genomic DNA from adults with common variable immune deficiency (CVID) and from healthy adult controls was used for sequencing of TCRbeta CDR3 repertoires. Diluted blood was subjected to density centrifugation over Hypaque 1077 or Ficoll-Paque for isolation of peripheral blood mononuclear cells. Unsorted mononuclear cells served as the source of genomic DNA, which was extracted either by Qiagen column purification or by a centrifugation-based method.

This clone came up many times. Its antigen is not yet known. The read is 3 residues too short to cover the CDR3 end, so that end is filled in from the germline J gene. V drops 1 base and J drops 1 base, leaving 10 bases in between. Reading the germline V gene gives CDR1 SGHTA and CDR2 FQGNSA. CDR3 length: 15 amino acids, cysteine to phenylalanine. The CDR3 was read in part: 36 bases, with the frame set at base 1. Equivalent amounts of genomic DNA from CVID and control samples were used as sequencing input. For every sample, a 60 bp segment covering the rearranged TCRbeta CDR3 region was amplified and then sequenced. The immunoSEQ assay, a bias-corrected multiplex PCR combined with high-throughput sequencing, was used to amplify TCRbeta. The published analysis was carried out like this. Each unique nucleotide sequence was treated as a clone and annotated with V, D and J genes, copy number and frequency. Sequences were labeled productive if in frame, and non-productive if out of frame or containing stop codons. As previously described, Shannon's entropy was used to calculate clonality. The predicted amino acid sequences of productive clones were used to derive mean CDR3 Kyte-Doolittle hydropathy. Hierarchical clustering of scaled V gene usage was performed with the R hclust function using Manhattan distance and complete linkage. To assess clone sharing by CDR3 amino acid sequence, 12 repertoires per group were resampled over 100 rounds. Repertoires were searched for 70 published EBV-specific and some 240 published CMV-specific TCRbeta sequences. A couple of CVID samples that yielded fewer than 10,000 sequences were excluded from the analysis, so 42 CVID repertoires were retained. TCRdb retrieved this table from immuneACCESS and kept in-frame rearrangements only. Not all clones are present; in checked studies, unresolved V genes account for under half, and no reason is known for the remainder. D and trimming come from the DNA, and the V and J calls and clone size come from that table. The sample has 25,000 to 35,000 clones on record, with no singletons. 3.2% of the sample goes to the ten largest clones.

The rearrangement combines TRBV7-2 with TRBJ1-2, with a weak D call of TRBD1 (6 bases match). Input material: peripheral blood mononuclear cells. The origin of this receptor is a human donor with common variable immunodeficiency. CDR3 DNA (partial): TGTGCCAGCAGCTTAGGAGGAGGGGGTAACTATGGC. Its product reads: CASSLGGGGNYG. The CDR3, in full, reads CASSLGGGGNYGYTF.